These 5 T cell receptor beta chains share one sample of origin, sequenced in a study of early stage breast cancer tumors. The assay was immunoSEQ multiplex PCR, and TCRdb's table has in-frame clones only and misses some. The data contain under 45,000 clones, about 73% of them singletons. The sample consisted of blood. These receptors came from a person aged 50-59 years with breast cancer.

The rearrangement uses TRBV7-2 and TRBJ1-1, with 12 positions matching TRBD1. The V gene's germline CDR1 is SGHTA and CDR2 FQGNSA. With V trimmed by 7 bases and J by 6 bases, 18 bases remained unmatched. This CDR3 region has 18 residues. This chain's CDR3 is CASTSSPRDRGRRAEAFF. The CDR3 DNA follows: TGTGCCAGCACCTCCAGCCCGCGGGACAGGGGGCGTAGGGCTGAAGCTTTCTTT.

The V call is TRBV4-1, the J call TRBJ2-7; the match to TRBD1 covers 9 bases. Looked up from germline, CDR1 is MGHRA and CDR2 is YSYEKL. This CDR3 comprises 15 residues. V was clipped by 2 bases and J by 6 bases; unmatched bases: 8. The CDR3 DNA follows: TGCGCCAGCAGCCAAAGCTGGGACAGGGACTCCGAGCAGTACTTC. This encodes CASSQSWDRDSEQYF.

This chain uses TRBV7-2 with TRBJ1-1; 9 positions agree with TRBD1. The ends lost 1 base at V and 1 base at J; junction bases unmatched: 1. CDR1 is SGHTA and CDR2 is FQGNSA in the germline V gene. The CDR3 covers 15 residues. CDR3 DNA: TGTGCCAGCAGCTTAGGACAGGGGGGGAACACTGAAGCTTTCTTT. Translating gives CASSLGQGGNTEAFF.

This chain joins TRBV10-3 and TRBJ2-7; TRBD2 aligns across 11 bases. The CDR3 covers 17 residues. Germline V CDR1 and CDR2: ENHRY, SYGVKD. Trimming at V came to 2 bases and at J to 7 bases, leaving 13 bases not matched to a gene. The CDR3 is CAISERLAGGQDWEQYV. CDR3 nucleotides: TGTGCCATCAGTGAGCGTCTAGCGGGGGGTCAGGATTGGGAGCAGTACGTC.

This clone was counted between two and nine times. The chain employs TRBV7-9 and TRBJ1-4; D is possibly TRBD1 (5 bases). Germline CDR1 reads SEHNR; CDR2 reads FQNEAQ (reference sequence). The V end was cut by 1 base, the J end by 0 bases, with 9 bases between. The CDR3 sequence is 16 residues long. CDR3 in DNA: TGTGCCAGCAGCTTAGGGAGGGGAACAACTAATGAAAAACTGTTTTTT. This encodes CASSLGRGTTNEKLFF.